What follows are 6 T cell receptor beta chains derived from one specimen sequenced in a study of cytomegalovirus exposure and HLA in healthy donors. Vbeta (60) and Jbeta (13) primers were used in the PCR. Profiled with immunoSEQ multiplex PCR; TCRdb holds only in-frame clones, not every one. The table for this sample gives 100,000 to 150,000 clones. The specimen was PBMCs. The receptor source for this set is a man aged 35 to 55 in good health and CMV-seronegative.

V gene TRBV11-3 combines with J gene TRBJ2-1; the D gene is possibly TRBD2 (6 bases). Looked up from germline, CDR1 is SGHNT and CDR2 is YENEEA. CDR3 size: 18 residues. The V end lost 1 base, the J end lost 4 bases, and 20 bases lay between the germline ends. This chain's CDR3 is CASSLVSIWTTEYNEQFF. CDR3 DNA: TGTGCCAGCAGCTTAGTCTCTATATGGACTACTGAATACAATGAGCAGTTCTTC.

The J gene is TRBJ2-1, the V gene TRBV28; 15 bases match TRBD2. V shed 4 bases, J shed 7 bases, and the junction held 5 bases outside the gene matches. This CDR3 contains 16 residues. Looked up from germline, CDR1 is MDHEN and CDR2 is SYDVKM. CDR3 region: CASSSRTSGRGNEQFF. CDR3 nucleotide sequence: TGTGCCAGCAGTTCGCGGACTAGCGGGAGGGGGAATGAGCAGTTCTTC.

The chain employs TRBV7-6 and TRBJ1-1; D gene ambiguous. Germline values: CDR1 SGHVS, CDR2 FNYEAQ. The CDR3 length is 14 residues. With 1 base removed from V and 8 bases from J, the gap between germline ends came to 14 bases. In nucleotides, the CDR3 is TGTGCCAGCAGCTTAGGGGCGGGAACATTAGAAGCTTTCTTT. The encoded protein is CASSLGAGTLEAFF.

The V call is TRBV29-1, the J call TRBJ2-5, with D hard to call. There are 12 residues in the CDR3. Germline CDR1 is SQVTM and CDR2 is ANQGSEA. V lost 3 bases and J 4 bases, leaving 9 bases between the germline ends. CDR3 DNA sequence: TGCAGCGTTGATCTAGATCTAGAGACCCAGTACTTC. Translating gives CSVDLDLETQYF.

J is TRBJ2-7 and V is TRBV7-2; 9 positions match TRBD2. The CDR3 has 15 amino acids. Germline values: CDR1 SGHTA, CDR2 FQGNSA. The V gene end was trimmed by 5 bases and the J gene end by 2 bases; junction bases not matched to a gene: 7. CDR3 DNA: TGTGCCAGCAGCCGAACTAGCGGGTACGCCTACGAGCAGTACTTC. It specifies CASSRTSGYAYEQYF. Together with reference TRBV7-2 and TRBJ2-7, the CDR3 gives the full variable domain: GAGVSQSPSNKVTEKGKDVELRCDPISGHTALYWYRQSLGQGLEFLIYFQGNSAPDKSGLPSDRFSAERTGGSVSTLTIQRTQQEDSAVYLCASSRTSGYAYEQYFGPGTRLTVT.

This chain joins TRBV6-5 and TRBJ2-7; D might be TRBD2 (6 bases). Germline CDR1 and CDR2: MNHEY and SVGAGI. The V and J ends lost 2 bases and 2 bases respectively, with 13 bases between them. The CDR3 has 15 residues. The CDR3 loop is CASSYRRERTYEQYF. As DNA, the CDR3 is TGTGCCAGCAGTTACCGTCGGGAGCGCACCTACGAGCAGTACTTC.